The text below deals with one TCR beta chain. With a J-beta primer mix and a sample-barcoded 5' primer, a second PCR ran about 7 to 11 cycles. MiXCR was run by TCRdb on the 5' RACE reads, yielding one entry per CDR3 protein. The table has hundreds of thousands of distinct CDR3 sequences, about a third seen once. This record belongs to a study of blood T cells in healthy people across ages. CDR1 is LGHNA, CDR2 YNFKEQ, per germline. This CDR3 is built from 14 residues. Trimming removed 1 base at V and 5 bases at J, with 12 bases between. The sample consisted of blood. The V and J genes are TRBV4-2 and TRBJ2-7, with D perhaps TRBD1 or TRBD2 (6 bases each). The TCR originated in a woman aged 80 or over in good health. The CDR3 DNA is TGTGCCAGCAGCCAAGCCTGGGGGGCCCACGAGCAGTACTTC. It specifies CASSQAWGAHEQYF.